One TCR beta chain is described in this entry. The V gene's germline CDR1 is LGHNA and CDR2 YSLEER. V was cut by 0 bases and J by 4 bases, with 9 bases left in between. The CDR3 length is 14 residues. These data belong to a study of PD-1 blockade in classical Hodgkin lymphoma. The assay was immunoSEQ multiplex PCR, and TCRdb's table has in-frame clones only and misses some. In the table there are about 10,000 clones, about 68% of which are singletons. The time point: cycle 4 day 1 (C4D1), after 6 weeks of nivolumab. All the patients suffered relapse after autologous stem cell transplantation, and brentuximab vedotin exposure differed. Applied to thawed PBMCs, magnetic negative selection was the method used to isolate CD8+ T cells.

The clonotype comes from a human donor with classical Hodgkin lymphoma. The source material was CD8+ T cells from blood, sampled before the fourth cycle of nivolumab. The chain recombines TRBV4-3 with TRBJ1-2; tentatively, D is TRBD1 (5 bases). The CDR3 here is CASSQDAGTYGYTF. DNA of the CDR3: TGCGCCAGCAGCCAAGATGCAGGGACCTATGGCTACACCTTC.